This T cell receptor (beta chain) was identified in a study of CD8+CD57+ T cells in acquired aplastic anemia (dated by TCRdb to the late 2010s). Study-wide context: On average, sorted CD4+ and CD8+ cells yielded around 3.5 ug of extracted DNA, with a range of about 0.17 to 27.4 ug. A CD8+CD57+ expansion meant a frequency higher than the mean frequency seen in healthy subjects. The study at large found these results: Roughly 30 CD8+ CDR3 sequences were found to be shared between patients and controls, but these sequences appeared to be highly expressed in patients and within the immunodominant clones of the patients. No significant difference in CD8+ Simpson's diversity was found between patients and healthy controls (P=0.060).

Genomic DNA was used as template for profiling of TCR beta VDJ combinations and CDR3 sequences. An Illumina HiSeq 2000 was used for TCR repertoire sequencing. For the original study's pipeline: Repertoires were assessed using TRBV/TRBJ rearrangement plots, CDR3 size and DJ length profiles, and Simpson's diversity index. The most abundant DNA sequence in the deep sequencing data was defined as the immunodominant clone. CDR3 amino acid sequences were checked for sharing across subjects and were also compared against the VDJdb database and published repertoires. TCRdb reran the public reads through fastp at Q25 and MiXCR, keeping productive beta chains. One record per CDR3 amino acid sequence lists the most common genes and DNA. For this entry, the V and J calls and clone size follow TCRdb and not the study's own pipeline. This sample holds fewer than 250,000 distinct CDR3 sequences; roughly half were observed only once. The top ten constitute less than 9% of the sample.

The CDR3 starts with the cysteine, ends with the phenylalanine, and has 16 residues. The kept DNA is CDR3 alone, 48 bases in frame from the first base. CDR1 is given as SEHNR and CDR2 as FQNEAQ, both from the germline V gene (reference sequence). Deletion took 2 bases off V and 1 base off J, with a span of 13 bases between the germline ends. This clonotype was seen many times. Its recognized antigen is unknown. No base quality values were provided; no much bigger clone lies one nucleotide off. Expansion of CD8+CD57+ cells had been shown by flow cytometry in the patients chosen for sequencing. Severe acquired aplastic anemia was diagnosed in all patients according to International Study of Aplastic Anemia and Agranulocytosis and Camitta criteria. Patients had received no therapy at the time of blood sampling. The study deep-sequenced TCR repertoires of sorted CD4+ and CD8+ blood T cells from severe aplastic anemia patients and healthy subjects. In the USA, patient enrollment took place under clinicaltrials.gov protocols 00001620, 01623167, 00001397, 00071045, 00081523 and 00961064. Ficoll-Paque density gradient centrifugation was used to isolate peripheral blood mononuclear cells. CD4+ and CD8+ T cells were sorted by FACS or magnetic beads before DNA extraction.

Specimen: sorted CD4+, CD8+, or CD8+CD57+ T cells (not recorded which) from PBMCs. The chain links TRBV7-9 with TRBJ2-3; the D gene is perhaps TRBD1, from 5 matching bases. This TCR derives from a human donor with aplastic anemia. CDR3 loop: CASSLTQGMGTDTQYF. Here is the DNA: TGTGCCAGCAGCTTAACTCAGGGAATGGGCACAGATACGCAGTATTTT.